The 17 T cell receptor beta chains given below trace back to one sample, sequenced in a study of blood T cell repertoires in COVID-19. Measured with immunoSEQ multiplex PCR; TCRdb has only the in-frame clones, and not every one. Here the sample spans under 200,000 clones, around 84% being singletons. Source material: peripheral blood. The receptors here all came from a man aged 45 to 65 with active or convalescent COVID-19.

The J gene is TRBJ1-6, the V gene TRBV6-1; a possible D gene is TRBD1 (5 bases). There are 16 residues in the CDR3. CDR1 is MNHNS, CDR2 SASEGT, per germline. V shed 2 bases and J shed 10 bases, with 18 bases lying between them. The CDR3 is CASSESGGDLYSPLHF. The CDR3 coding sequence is TGTGCCAGCAGTGAATCCGGGGGGGACCTTTACTCACCCCTCCACTTT.

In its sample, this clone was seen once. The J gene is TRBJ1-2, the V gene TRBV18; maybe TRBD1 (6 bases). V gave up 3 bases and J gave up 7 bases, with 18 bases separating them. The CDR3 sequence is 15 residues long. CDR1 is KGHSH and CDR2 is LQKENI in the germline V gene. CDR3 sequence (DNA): TGTGCCAGCTCACCTTCGGGACAAGTTGGTAGTGGCTACACCTTC. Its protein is CASSPSGQVGSGYTF.

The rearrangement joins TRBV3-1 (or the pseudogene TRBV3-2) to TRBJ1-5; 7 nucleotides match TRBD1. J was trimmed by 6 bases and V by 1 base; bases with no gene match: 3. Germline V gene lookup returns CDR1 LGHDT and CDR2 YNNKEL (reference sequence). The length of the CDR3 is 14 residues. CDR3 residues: CASSQGGGSQPQHF. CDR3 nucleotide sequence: TGTGCCAGCAGCCAAGGAGGGGGCAGTCAGCCCCAGCATTTT.

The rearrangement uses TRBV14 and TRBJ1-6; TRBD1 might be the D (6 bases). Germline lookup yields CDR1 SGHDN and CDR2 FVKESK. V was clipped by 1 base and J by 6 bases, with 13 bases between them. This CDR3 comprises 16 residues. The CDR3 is CASSQVGGAANSPLHF. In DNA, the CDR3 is TGTGCCAGCAGCCAAGTCGGGGGGGCAGCTAATTCACCCCTCCACTTT.

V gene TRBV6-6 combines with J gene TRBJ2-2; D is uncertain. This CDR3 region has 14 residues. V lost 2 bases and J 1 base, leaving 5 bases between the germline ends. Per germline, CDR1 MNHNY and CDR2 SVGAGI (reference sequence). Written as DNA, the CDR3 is TGTGCCAGCAGTTACGCGGAGAACACCGGGGAGCTGTTTTTT. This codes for CASSYAENTGELFF.

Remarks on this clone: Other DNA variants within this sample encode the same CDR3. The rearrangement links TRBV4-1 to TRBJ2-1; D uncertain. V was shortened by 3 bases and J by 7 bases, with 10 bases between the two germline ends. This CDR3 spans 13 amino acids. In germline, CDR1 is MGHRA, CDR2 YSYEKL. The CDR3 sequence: CASSQYGSNEQFF. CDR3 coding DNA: TGCGCCAGCAGCCAGTACGGTTCTAATGAGCAGTTCTTC.

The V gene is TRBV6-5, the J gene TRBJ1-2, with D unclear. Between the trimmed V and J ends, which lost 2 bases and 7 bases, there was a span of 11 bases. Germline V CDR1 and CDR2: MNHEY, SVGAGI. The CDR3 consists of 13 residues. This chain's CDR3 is CASSYSLRGGYTF. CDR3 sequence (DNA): TGTGCCAGCAGTTACAGCCTCCGGGGTGGCTACACCTTC.

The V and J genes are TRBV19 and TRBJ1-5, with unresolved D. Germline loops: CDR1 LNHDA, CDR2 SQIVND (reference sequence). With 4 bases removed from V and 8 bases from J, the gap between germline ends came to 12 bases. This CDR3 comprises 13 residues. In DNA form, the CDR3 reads TGTGCCAGTAGTAGGGCAGCCGAGAAGCCCCAGCATTTT. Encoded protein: CASSRAAEKPQHF.

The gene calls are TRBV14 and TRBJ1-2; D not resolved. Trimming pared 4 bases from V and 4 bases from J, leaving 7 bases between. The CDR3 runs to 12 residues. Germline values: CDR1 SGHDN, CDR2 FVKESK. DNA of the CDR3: TGTGCCAGCAGCCTATCAGGCTATGGCTACACCTTC. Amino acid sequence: CASSLSGYGYTF.

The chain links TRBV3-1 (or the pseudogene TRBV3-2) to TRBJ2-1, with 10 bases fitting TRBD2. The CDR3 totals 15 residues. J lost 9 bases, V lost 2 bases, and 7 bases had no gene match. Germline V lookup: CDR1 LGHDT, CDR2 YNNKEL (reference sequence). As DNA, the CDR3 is TGTGCCAGCAGCCAAAGGCTAGCGGGAGTCGGTGAGCAGTTCTTC. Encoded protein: CASSQRLAGVGEQFF.

This CDR3 is CAWSQKRTVMNTEAFF. The CDR3 DNA reads TGTGCCTGGAGTCAGAAACGGACAGTCATGAACACTGAAGCTTTCTTT. The chain combines TRBV30 with TRBJ1-1; D is perhaps TRBD1 (6 bases). V was shortened by 2 bases and J by 0 bases, with 16 bases between the two germline ends. This CDR3 contains 16 residues. The V gene's germline CDR1 is GTSNPN and CDR2 SVGIG (reference sequence). Full variable domain (outside the CDR3, taken from reference TRBV30 and TRBJ1-1): SQTIHQWPATLVQPVGSPLSLECTVEGTSNPNLYWYRQAAGRGLQLLFYSVGIGQISSEVPQNLSASRPQDRQFILSSKKLLLSDSGFYLCAWSQKRTVMNTEAFFGQGTRLTVV.

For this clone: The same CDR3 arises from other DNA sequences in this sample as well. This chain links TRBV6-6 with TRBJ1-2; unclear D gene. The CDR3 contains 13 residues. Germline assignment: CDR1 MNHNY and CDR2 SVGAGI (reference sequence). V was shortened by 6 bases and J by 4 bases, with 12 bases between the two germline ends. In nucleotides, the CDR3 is TGTGCCAGCAGCAGAACGGGTGGCTATGGCTACACCTTC. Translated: CASSRTGGYGYTF.

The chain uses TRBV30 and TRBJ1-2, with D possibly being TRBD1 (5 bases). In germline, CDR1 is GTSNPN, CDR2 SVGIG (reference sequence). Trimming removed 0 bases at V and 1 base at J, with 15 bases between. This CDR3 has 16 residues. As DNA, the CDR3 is TGTGCCTGGAGTGTCGGCTTACCAGGGATTAACTATGGCTACACCTTC. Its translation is CAWSVGLPGINYGYTF.

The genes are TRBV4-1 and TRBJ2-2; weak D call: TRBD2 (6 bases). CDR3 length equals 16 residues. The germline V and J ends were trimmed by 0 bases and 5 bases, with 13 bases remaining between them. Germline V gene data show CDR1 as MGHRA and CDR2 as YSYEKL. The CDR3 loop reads CASSQDSGGITGELFF. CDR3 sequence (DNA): TGCGCCAGCAGCCAAGATTCCGGCGGGATTACCGGGGAGCTGTTTTTT.

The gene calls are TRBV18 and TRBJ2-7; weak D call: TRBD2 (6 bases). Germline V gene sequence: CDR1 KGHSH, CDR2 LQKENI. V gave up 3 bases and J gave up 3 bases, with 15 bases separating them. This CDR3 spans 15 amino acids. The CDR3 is CASSPNVAAGYEQYF. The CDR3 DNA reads TGTGCCAGCTCACCGAACGTAGCGGCCGGCTACGAGCAGTACTTC.

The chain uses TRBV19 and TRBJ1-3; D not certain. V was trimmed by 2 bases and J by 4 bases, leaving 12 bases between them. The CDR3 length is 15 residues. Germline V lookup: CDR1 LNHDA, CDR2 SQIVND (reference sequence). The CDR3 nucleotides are TGTGCCAGTAGTATAAGGAACCCAGCGGGAAACACCATATATTTT. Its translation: CASSIRNPAGNTIYF. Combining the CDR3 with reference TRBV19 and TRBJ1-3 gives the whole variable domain DGGITQSPKYLFRKEGQNVTLSCEQNLNHDAMYWYRQDPGQGLRLIYYSQIVNDFQKGDIAEGYSVSREKKESFPLTVTSAQKNPTAFYLCASSIRNPAGNTIYFGEGSWLTVV.

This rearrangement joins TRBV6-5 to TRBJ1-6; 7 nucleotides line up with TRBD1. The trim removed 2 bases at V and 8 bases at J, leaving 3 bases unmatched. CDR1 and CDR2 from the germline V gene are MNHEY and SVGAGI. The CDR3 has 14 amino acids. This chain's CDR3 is CASSYDRADSPLHF. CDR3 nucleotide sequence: TGTGCCAGCAGTTACGACAGGGCCGATTCACCCCTCCACTTT.